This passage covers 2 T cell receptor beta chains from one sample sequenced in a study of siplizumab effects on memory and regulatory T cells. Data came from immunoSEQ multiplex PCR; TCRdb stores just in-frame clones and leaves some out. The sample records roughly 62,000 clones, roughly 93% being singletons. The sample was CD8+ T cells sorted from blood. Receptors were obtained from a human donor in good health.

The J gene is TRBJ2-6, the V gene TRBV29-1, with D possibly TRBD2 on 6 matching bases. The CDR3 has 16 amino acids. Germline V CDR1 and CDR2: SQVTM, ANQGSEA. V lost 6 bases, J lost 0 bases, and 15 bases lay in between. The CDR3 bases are TGCAGCGTGGGGGACTCCCCTTTCTCTGGGGCCAACGTCCTGACTTTC. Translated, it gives CSVGDSPFSGANVLTF.

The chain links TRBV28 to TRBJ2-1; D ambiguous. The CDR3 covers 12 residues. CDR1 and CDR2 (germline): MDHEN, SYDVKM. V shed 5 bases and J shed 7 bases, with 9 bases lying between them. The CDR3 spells CASSTLGNEQFF. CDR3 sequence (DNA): TGTGCCAGCAGTACCCTAGGTAATGAGCAGTTCTTC. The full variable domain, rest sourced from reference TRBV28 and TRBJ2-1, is DVKVTQSSRYLVKRTGEKVFLECVQDMDHENMFWYRQDPGLGLRLIYFSYDVKMKEKGDIPEGYSVSREKKERFSLILESASTNQTSMYLCASSTLGNEQFFGPGTRLTVL.